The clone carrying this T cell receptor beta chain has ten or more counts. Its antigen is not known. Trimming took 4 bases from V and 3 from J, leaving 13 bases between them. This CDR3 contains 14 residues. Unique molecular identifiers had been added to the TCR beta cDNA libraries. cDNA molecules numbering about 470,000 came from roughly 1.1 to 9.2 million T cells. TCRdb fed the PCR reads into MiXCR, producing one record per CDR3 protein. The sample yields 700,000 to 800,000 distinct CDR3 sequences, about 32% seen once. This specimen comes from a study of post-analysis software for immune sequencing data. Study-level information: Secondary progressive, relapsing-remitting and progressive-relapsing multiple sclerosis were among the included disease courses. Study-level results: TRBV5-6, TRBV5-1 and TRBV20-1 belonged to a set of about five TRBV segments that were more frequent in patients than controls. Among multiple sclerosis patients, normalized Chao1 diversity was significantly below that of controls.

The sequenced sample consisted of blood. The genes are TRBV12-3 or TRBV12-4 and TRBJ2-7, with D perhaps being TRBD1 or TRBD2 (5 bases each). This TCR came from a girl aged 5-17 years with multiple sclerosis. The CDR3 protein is CASSSGTVGYEQYF. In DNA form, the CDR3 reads TGTGCCAGCAGTTCCGGGACGGTCGGCTACGAGCAGTACTTC.